This T cell receptor beta chain was sequenced during a study of CD8 T cells in Susac syndrome. Sequencing of TCR beta was performed on blood CD8+ and CD4+ T cells. Negative isolation yielded the CD8+ and CD4+ T cells, while FACS enriched the TEMRA cells. The V end was cut by 6 bases, the J end by 6 bases, with 18 bases between. The V gene's germline CDR1 is DFQATT and CDR2 SNEGSKA (reference sequence). The CDR3 sequence is 13 residues long. Random hexamers primed reverse transcription of about 0.45 to 1 ug RNA. MiXCR, applied by TCRdb to the immunoSEQ multiplex PCR reads, yields one record per CDR3 protein. Altogether about 250,000 distinct CDR3 sequences are present, roughly 95% being singletons, with the ten largest covering less than 0.075%.

This receptor was taken from a human donor with multiple sclerosis. The genes are TRBV20-1 and TRBJ2-7; the D call may be TRBD1 or TRBD2 (5 bases each). Sequenced input: CD4+ T cells from PBMCs. The CDR3 region has the DNA TGCAGTGCCTTACCTCGGGTTGGGGGCGAGCAGTACTTC. Amino acid sequence: CSALPRVGGEQYF.